This T cell receptor beta chain emerged from a study of T cell responses to AZD1222 COVID-19 vaccine. Study-level results: Scientists sampled the repertoires only once the peak T cell response had passed. Within unmutated variant regions lay the reported targets of nearly half of spike-specific TCRs.

This clone was seen a single time. Its antigen is still unknown. Clones were sequenced by immunoSEQ multiplex PCR, and TCRdb holds only the in-frame ones, with some missing. The profile shows about 140,000 clones, under 95% of them singletons. Trimming left V 5 bases short and J 7 bases short, with 21 bases between. This CDR3 contains 16 residues. Germline loops: CDR1 PRHDT, CDR2 FYEKMQ (reference sequence). The TCR originated in an adult in good health. The chain couples TRBV13 to TRBJ2-1; a possible D gene is TRBD1 (6 bases). This sample comprised peripheral blood, obtained on day 0 of AZD1222 vaccination. The CDR3 protein is CASSLIRTAFVNEQFF. CDR3 nucleotides: TGTGCCAGCAGCCTTATAAGGACAGCTTTTGTGAATGAGCAGTTCTTC.